The clone carrying this TCR beta chain was seen once. The antigen remains unidentified. This CDR3 has 19 amino acids. The ends lost 5 bases at V and 8 bases at J; junction bases unmatched: 21. In germline, CDR1 is LNHNV, CDR2 YYDKDF (reference sequence). All trial patients relapsed after autologous stem cell transplantation. Clones were read by immunoSEQ multiplex PCR, and TCRdb kept only the in-frame ones, dropping some. Of about 97,000 clones listed, 65% to 85% were seen once; the top ten hold 9% to 15%. The sample originates from a study of PD-1 blockade in classical Hodgkin lymphoma. Overall study results and limits: Only CD4+ TCR diversity, not CD8+, had risen significantly by C4D1. Newly diagnosed patients were reported to start with lower TCR diversity than healthy donors. Some patients started nivolumab under 1 year after ASCT, and they were excluded.

The V gene is TRBV15, the J gene TRBJ1-5, with TRBD1 matching over 10 bases. The TCR comes from a human donor with classical Hodgkin lymphoma. This sample comprised peripheral blood mononuclear cells (PBMCs), obtained at baseline. The CDR3 DNA reads as TGTGCCACCAGCGGTACCGGGACAGGGGAGGTCCTACTACCTAAGCCCCAGCATTTT. As protein: CATSGTGTGEVLLPKPQHF.